This is a list of T cell receptor beta chains from one sample in a study of CD8 T cells in Susac syndrome. TCRdb redid the calling of the immunoSEQ multiplex PCR reads with MiXCR, one entry per CDR3 protein. Counted here are some 260,000 distinct CDR3 sequences, around 93% occurring once; the ten biggest clones make up 0.06% to 0.08%. The source material was CD4+ T cells from PBMCs. The receptors shown here come from a human donor with multiple sclerosis. Both conserved end residues are trimmed from each CDR3. D genes are given only for firm matches.

length: 11
J: TRBJ2-1
V: TRBV27
D: .
CDR3: ASSLSTYNEQF

length: 12
J: TRBJ1-6
V: TRBV20-1
D: .
CDR3: SASLRQVNSPLH

length: 12
J: TRBJ2-3
V: TRBV7-3
D: .
CDR3: ASSKGRHQDTQY

length: 9
J: TRBJ1-1
V: TRBV20-1
D: .
CDR3: SARDLDGAF

length: 13
J: TRBJ1-1
V: TRBV6-6
D: TRBD1
CDR3: ASTGQGSGHTEAF

length: 14
J: TRBJ2-3
V: TRBV5-1
D: TRBD1
CDR3: ASSLSGTGGTDTQY

length: 15
J: TRBJ2-1
V: TRBV4-1
D: TRBD2
CDR3: ASSHPKFSGRSNEQF

length: 9
J: TRBJ2-7
V: TRBV29-1
D: .
CDR3: SVDIVDEQY

length: 11
J: TRBJ2-2
V: TRBV19
D: .
CDR3: ASSPRNTGELF

length: 15
J: TRBJ2-1
V: TRBV14
D: TRBD2
CDR3: ASSRPVRDYTDNEQF

length: 16
J: TRBJ2-5
V: TRBV9
D: TRBD1
CDR3: ASSSHRDRVAARETQY

length: 12
J: TRBJ2-2
V: TRBV19
D: TRBD1
CDR3: ASSLDRATGELF

length: 9
J: TRBJ2-5
V: TRBV30
D: .
CDR3: AFNLGETQY

length: 12
J: TRBJ1-5
V: TRBV27
D: .
CDR3: ASSYSGAGQPQH

length: 10
J: TRBJ1-5
V: TRBV7-9
D: .
CDR3: ASSSLNQPQH

length: 12
J: TRBJ1-2
V: TRBV11-2
D: .
CDR3: ASSPSGGIYGYT

length: 14
J: TRBJ2-5
V: TRBV19
D: TRBD1
CDR3: ASSIVQTGGSETQY